This is a list of T cell receptor beta chains from one sample in a study of graft-versus-host responses after intestinal transplantation. Clones were sequenced by immunoSEQ multiplex PCR, and TCRdb holds only the in-frame ones, with some missing. The table shows approximately 8,600 clones, with 25% to 40% occurring only once. The specimen was alloreactive CD4+ T cells from a mixed lymphocyte reaction culture, collected before intestinal transplant. These receptor sequences come from a human patient who received an intestinal transplant. Both conserved end residues are part of each CDR3. The D gene is left open where the match is weak. Some rows have no size entry. The others give once, few or many, or a class for an expanded clone.

abundance | d_gene | len | j_gene | v_gene | CDR3nt | CDR3aa
once | TRBD1 | 18 | TRBJ2-7 | TRBV27 | TGTGCCAGCAGTTTATCCCCCATAGGACAGGCTATCTCCTACGAGCAGTACTTC | CASSLSPIGQAISYEQYF
. | TRBD1 | 13 | TRBJ2-7 | TRBV19 | TGTGCCAGTAGTATAAGCTGGACAGGGATTAGGTACTTC | CASSISWTGIRYF
. | . | 14 | TRBJ2-5 | TRBV5-1 | TGCGCCAGCAGCTTGGCCGGGGGTCAAGAGACCCAGTACTTC | CASSLAGGQETQYF
few | TRBD2 | 14 | TRBJ2-1 | TRBV10-3 | TGTGCCATCAGGGGGGCGGGAGGGCCAGGTGAGCAGTTCTTC | CAIRGAGGPGEQFF
. | TRBD2 | 14 | TRBJ2-3 | TRBV30 | TGTGCCTGGAGGATTAGCGGGGGCGGGGATACGCAGTATTTT | CAWRISGGGDTQYF
. | TRBD1 | 16 | TRBJ1-4 | TRBV28 | TGTGCCAGCAGTCCGGGACAGGGGTCGCGGGGTGAAAAACTGTTTTTT | CASSPGQGSRGEKLFF
. | . | 15 | TRBJ1-1 | TRBV7-2 | TGTGCCAGCAGCTTAGATTCCAGCGCTTACACTGAAGCTTTCTTT | CASSLDSSAYTEAFF
. | TRBD2 | 16 | TRBJ2-3 | TRBV6-1 | TGTGCCAGCAGTGCTTTAGCGGGGACTAGCACAGATACGCAGTATTTT | CASSALAGTSTDTQYF
. | TRBD2 | 14 | TRBJ2-3 | TRBV19 | TGTGCCAGTAACATAGCGGGTACGCACGATACGCAGTATTTT | CASNIAGTHDTQYF
few | TRBD2 | 17 | TRBJ2-7 | TRBV18 | TGTGCCAGCTCACCAATCGACGTGGCGGGGGGAAACTACGAGCAGTACTTC | CASSPIDVAGGNYEQYF
. | TRBD2 | 19 | TRBJ2-5 | TRBV28 | TGTGCCAGCAGTTTAGTGGCGGGAGGCATTTCCCTGTCCTTAGAGACCCAGTACTTC | CASSLVAGGISLSLETQYF
. | TRBD2 | 14 | TRBJ2-7 | TRBV10-2 | TGCGCCAGCAGCTTAGCGGGAGTGAACTACGAGCAGTACTTC | CASSLAGVNYEQYF
medium-sized | . | 15 | TRBJ1-1 | TRBV6-5 | TGTGCCAGCAGTTACTCGAGGGCGGAGAACACTGAAGCTTTCTTT | CASSYSRAENTEAFF
medium-sized | TRBD1 | 15 | TRBJ2-3 | TRBV5-6 | TGTGCCAGCAGCTTGACTACAGGGGTCCCAGATACGCAGTATTTT | CASSLTTGVPDTQYF
. | TRBD1 | 15 | TRBJ1-2 | TRBV6-5 | TGTGCCAGCAGAGGTACGGGACAGGGCAACGGTGGCTACACCTTC | CASRGTGQGNGGYTF
medium-sized | TRBD2 | 15 | TRBJ2-1 | TRBV11-3 | TGTGCCAGCAGCCCTCCGACTAGCGGGAGAGCTGAGCAGTTCTTC | CASSPPTSGRAEQFF
. | . | 15 | TRBJ2-3 | TRBV18 | TGTGCCAGCTCACCACTTGGAGGTGGCACAGATACGCAGTATTTT | CASSPLGGGTDTQYF
few | TRBD1 | 13 | TRBJ1-2 | TRBV6-5 | TGTGCCAGCACCATAGACAGGGTAGGCGGCTACACCTTC | CASTIDRVGGYTF
. | TRBD1 | 13 | TRBJ2-1 | TRBV28 | TGTGCCAGCACTCAGGACAGGGGCAATGAGCAGTTCTTC | CASTQDRGNEQFF
medium-sized | . | 16 | TRBJ1-6 | TRBV7-9 | TGTGCCAGCAGCCGCCAAGGAGCCCTCTATAATTCACCCCTCCACTTT | CASSRQGALYNSPLHF
. | . | 13 | TRBJ1-5 | TRBV30 | TGTGCCTGGAGTGTTAGAAGCAATCAGCCCCAGCATTTT | CAWSVRSNQPQHF
few | TRBD1 | 17 | TRBJ1-6 | TRBV28 | TGTGCCAGCAGTGGCACAGGGGTTGGCTCCTATAATTCACCCCTCCACTTT | CASSGTGVGSYNSPLHF
. | TRBD2 | 16 | TRBJ2-7 | TRBV19 | TGTGCCAGTAGTCCTAGGGGGACTAGCGGCTTCTACGAGCAGTACTTC | CASSPRGTSGFYEQYF
. | . | 13 | TRBJ2-7 | TRBV5-4 | TGTGCCAGCAGCTTTTATGCCGGGGACGAGCAGTACTTC | CASSFYAGDEQYF
. | . | 15 | TRBJ2-3 | TRBV11-3 | TGTGCCAGCAGCTTAGAGGGGCGACCCACAGATACGCAGTATTTT | CASSLEGRPTDTQYF
. | . | 13 | TRBJ1-5 | TRBV18 | TGTGCCAGCTCACCAAGTGACACCAGGCCCCAGCATTTT | CASSPSDTRPQHF
. | TRBD1 | 15 | TRBJ2-1 | TRBV10-3 | TGTGCCATCAGGGCAGACAGGGGGGCCTACAATGAGCAGTTCTTC | CAIRADRGAYNEQFF
few | . | 12 | TRBJ1-1 | TRBV5-6 | TGTGCCAGCAGCCCGGACTTCCCTGAAGCTTTCTTT | CASSPDFPEAFF
medium-sized | TRBD1 | 16 | TRBJ2-7 | TRBV5-1 | TGCGCCAGCAGCTCGAGGACAGGCCACGGCTCCTACGAGCAGTACTTC | CASSSRTGHGSYEQYF
. | . | 15 | TRBJ2-3 | TRBV11-2 | TGTGCCAGCAGCGCTTGGGCCGCGGGAAGGGATACGCAGTATTTT | CASSAWAAGRDTQYF
few | TRBD2 | 15 | TRBJ2-5 | TRBV18 | TGTGCCAGCTCACCACCTTTTACTAGCGGGGAGACCCAGTACTTC | CASSPPFTSGETQYF
few | . | 15 | TRBJ1-2 | TRBV5-1 | TGCGCCAGCAGCCTGGAGGACCTGTACAGGGATGATAGCACCTTC | CASSLEDLYRDDSTF
few | . | 15 | TRBJ2-3 | TRBV28 | TGTGCCAGCAGCCGCGCTAGAGTCAGCACAGATACGCAGTATTTT | CASSRARVSTDTQYF
. | . | 14 | TRBJ2-1 | TRBV19 | TGTGCCAGTAACTCCATGAGCTCCTACAATGAGCAGTTCTTC | CASNSMSSYNEQFF
few | . | 15 | TRBJ2-3 | TRBV5-4 | TGTGCCAGCGCACCGGAGCTCCTACTCACAGATACGCAGTATTTT | CASAPELLLTDTQYF
. | TRBD1 | 18 | TRBJ1-5 | TRBV6-7 | TGTGCCAGCAGTTATCGGACCTTGGGACAGGGTACGCTTGAGCCCCAGCATTTT | CASSYRTLGQGTLEPQHF
. | . | 15 | TRBJ1-6 | TRBV6-5 | TGTGCCAGCAGTCCGGCTAGCTCCTATAATTCACCCCTCCACTTT | CASSPASSYNSPLHF
few | TRBD2 | 15 | TRBJ2-1 | TRBV18 | TGTGCCAGCTCACCACCGACTAGCGGGATGCGGGAGCAGTTCTTC | CASSPPTSGMREQFF
few | TRBD1 | 14 | TRBJ1-5 | TRBV10-3 | TGTGCCGCCGACAGGGGAGATAGCAATCAGCCCCAGCATTTT | CAADRGDSNQPQHF
. | TRBD1 | 14 | TRBJ1-5 | TRBV18 | TGTGCCAGCTCAGGGGACAGGAGAGAGCAGCCCCAGCATTTT | CASSGDRREQPQHF
. | TRBD1 | 17 | TRBJ1-2 | TRBV7-2 | TGTGCCAGCAGCTTGGGGTTCCAGGGGGCCCTATTCTATGGCTACACCTTC | CASSLGFQGALFYGYTF
. | TRBD2 | 16 | TRBJ2-3 | TRBV5-1 | TGCGCCAGCAGCTGGGGACTAGCGGGGACCACAGATACGCAGTATTTT | CASSWGLAGTTDTQYF
. | TRBD2 | 15 | TRBJ2-7 | TRBV7-9 | TGTGCCAGCAGCCGGAGAGGGCTAGCGGGGCTCGAGCAGTACTTC | CASSRRGLAGLEQYF
few | . | 15 | TRBJ2-5 | TRBV7-8 | TGTGCCAGCAGCGCCGAGGCAGGGGAACGAGAGACCCAGTACTTC | CASSAEAGERETQYF
medium-sized | . | 15 | TRBJ2-2 | TRBV7-2 | TGTGCCAGCAGCTGGGGACGGGGGGCGAACGGGGAGCTGTTTTTT | CASSWGRGANGELFF